Listed here is a single TCR beta chain. The sample is drawn from a study of cytomegalovirus exposure and HLA in healthy donors. The CDR3 spans 12 residues. Use of 60 Vbeta and 13 Jbeta primers characterized the PCR. Measured with immunoSEQ multiplex PCR; TCRdb has only the in-frame clones, and not every one. The table shows 150,000 to 200,000 clones, with approximately 72% occurring only once. The rearrangement joins TRBV21-1 to TRBJ2-7; the DNA was not used to check the table's D call, TRBD1. TRBV21-1 is termed a pseudogene. The receptor was derived from a female donor in good health and CMV-seronegative. Sample: PBMCs. CDR3 protein: CASRDRGYEQYF. CDR3 DNA: TGTGCCAGCAGGGACAGGGGTTACGAGCAGTACTTC.